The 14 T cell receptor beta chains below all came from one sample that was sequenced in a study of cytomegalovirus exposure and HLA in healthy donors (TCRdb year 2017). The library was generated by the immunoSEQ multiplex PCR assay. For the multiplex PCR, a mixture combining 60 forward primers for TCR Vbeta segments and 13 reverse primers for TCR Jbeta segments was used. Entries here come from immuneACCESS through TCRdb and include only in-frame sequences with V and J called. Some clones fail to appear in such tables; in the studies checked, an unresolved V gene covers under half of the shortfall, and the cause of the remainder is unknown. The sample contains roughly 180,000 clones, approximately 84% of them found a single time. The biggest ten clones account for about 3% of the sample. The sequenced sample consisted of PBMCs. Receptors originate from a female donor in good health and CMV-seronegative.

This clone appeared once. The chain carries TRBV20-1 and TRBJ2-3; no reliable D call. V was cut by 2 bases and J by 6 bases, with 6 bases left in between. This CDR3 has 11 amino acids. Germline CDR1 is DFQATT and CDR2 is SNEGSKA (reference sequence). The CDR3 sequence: CSARFPDTQYF. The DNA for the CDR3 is TGCAGTGCTAGATTCCCGGATACGCAGTATTTT.

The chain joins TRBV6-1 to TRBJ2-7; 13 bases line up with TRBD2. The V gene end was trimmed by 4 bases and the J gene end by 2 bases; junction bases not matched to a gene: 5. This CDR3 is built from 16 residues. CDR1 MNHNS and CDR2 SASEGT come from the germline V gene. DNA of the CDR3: TGTGCCAGCAGTGGGACTAGCGGGAGATATCCCTACGAGCAGTACTTC. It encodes CASSGTSGRYPYEQYF.

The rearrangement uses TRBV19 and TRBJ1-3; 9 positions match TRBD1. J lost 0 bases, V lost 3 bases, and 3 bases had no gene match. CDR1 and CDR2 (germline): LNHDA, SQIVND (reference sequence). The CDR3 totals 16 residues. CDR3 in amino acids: CASSMGQGHSGNTIYF. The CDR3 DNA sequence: TGTGCCAGTAGTATGGGACAGGGCCACTCTGGAAACACCATATATTTT. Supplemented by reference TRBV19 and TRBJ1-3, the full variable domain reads DGGITQSPKYLFRKEGQNVTLSCEQNLNHDAMYWYRQDPGQGLRLIYYSQIVNDFQKGDIAEGYSVSREKKESFPLTVTSAQKNPTAFYLCASSMGQGHSGNTIYFGEGSWLTVV.

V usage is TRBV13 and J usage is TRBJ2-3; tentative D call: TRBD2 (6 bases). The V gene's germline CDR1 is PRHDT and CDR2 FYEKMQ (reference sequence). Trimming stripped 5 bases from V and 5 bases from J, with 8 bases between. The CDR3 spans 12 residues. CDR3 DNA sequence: TGTGCCAGCAGCGCGGGGAGAGATACGCAGTATTTT. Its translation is CASSAGRDTQYF.

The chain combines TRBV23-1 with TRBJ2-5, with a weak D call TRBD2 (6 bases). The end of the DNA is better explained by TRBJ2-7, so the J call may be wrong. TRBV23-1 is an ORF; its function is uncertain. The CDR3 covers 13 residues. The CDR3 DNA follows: TGCGCCAGCAGTCAATCGCGGGGTTACGAGCAGTACTTC. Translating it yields CASSQSRGYEQYF.

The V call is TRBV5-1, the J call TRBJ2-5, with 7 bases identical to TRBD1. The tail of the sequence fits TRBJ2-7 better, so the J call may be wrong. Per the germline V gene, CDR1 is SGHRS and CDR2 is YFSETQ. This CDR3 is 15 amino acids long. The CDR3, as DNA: TGCGCCAGCAGCTACCGACAGGGCCTGCGCAACGAGCAGTACTTC. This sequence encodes CASSYRQGLRNEQYF.

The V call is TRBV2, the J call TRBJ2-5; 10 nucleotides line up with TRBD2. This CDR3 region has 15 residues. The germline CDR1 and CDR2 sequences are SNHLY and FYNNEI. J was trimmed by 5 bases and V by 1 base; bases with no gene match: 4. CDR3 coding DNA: TGTGCCAGCAGTGAAGGGCTAGCGGGGGTGGAGACCCAGTACTTC. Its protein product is CASSEGLAGVETQYF.

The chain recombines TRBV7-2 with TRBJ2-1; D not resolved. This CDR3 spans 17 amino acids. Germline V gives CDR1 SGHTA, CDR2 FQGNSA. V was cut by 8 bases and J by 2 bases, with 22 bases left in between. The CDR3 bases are TGTGCCAGCGGTTTAAGTACCACCGGTTCCACCTACAATGAGCAGTTCTTC. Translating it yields CASGLSTTGSTYNEQFF. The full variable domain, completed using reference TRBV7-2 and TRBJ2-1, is GAGVSQSPSNKVTEKGKDVELRCDPISGHTALYWYRQSLGQGLEFLIYFQGNSAPDKSGLPSDRFSAERTGGSVSTLTIQRTQQEDSAVYLCASGLSTTGSTYNEQFFGPGTRLTVL.

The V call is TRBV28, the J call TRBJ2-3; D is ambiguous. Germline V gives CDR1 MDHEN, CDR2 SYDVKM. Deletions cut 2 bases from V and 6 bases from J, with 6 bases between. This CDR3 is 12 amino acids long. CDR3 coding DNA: TGTGCCAGCAGTTTAATGCGGGATACGCAGTATTTT. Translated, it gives CASSLMRDTQYF.

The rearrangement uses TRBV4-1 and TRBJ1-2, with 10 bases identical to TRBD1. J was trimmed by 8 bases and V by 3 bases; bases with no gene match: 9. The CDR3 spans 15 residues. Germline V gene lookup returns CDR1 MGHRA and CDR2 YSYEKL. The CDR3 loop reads CASSHHLTGGDGYTF. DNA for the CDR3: TGCGCCAGCAGCCACCATCTGACAGGGGGCGACGGCTACACCTTC.

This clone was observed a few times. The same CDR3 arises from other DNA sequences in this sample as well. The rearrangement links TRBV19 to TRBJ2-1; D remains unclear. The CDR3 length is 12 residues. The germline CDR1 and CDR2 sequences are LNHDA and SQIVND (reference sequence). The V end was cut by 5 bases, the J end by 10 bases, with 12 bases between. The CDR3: CASSVTLYEQFF. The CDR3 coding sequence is TGTGCCAGTAGTGTGACATTGTACGAGCAGTTCTTC. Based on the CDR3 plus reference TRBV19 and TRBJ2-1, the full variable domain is DGGITQSPKYLFRKEGQNVTLSCEQNLNHDAMYWYRQDPGQGLRLIYYSQIVNDFQKGDIAEGYSVSREKKESFPLTVTSAQKNPTAFYLCASSVTLYEQFFGPGTRLTVL.

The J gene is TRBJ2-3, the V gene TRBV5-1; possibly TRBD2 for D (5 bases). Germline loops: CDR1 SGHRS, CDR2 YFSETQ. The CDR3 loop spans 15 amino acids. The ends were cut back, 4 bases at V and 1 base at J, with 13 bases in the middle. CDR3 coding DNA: TGCGCCAGCAGCACCAAGGGTAGCGGCACAGATACGCAGTATTTT. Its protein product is CASSTKGSGTDTQYF.

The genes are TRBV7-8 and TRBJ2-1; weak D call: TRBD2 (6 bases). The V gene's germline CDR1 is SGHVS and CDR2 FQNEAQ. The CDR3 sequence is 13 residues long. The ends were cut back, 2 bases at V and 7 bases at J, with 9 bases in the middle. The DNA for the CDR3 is TGTGCCAGCAGCTTAAGGACTATTAATGAGCAGTTCTTC. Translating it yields CASSLRTINEQFF. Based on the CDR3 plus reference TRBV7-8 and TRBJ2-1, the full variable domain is GAGVSQSPRYKVAKRGQDVALRCDPISGHVSLFWYQQALGQGPEFLTYFQNEAQLDKSGLPSDRFFAERPEGSVSTLKIQRTQQEDSAVYLCASSLRTINEQFFGPGTRLTVL.

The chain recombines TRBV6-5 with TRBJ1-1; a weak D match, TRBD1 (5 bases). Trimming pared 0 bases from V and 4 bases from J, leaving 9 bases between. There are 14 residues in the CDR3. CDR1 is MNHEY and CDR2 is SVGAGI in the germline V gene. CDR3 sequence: CASSYSGGSTEAFF. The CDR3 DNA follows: TGTGCCAGCAGTTACTCCGGGGGGAGCACTGAAGCTTTCTTT.